This T cell receptor beta chain was captured by sequencing in a study of T cell responses to AZD1222 COVID-19 vaccine (dated by TCRdb to the early 2020s). At the level of the whole study: AZD1222 recipients given second doses at about 4 weeks or at about 12 weeks were pooled, since spike-specific TCR depth and breadth were not found to differ between the two schedules. A total of 230 to 250 trial participants underwent TCR sequencing, of whom 200 to 220 had received two doses of AZD1222 and about 25 had received two doses of the MenACWY control vaccine. Trial participants were enrolled by age into subgroups of 18-55, 56-69 and 70-plus years, and 148, 28 and 57 TCR-sequenced participants, respectively, were included in these subgroups.

In light of the paper, this sample's time point label describes: baseline before first vaccination. Samples from vaccinated people were obtained from the UK trials COV001 and COV002, which included a single-blind randomized controlled phase 2/3 trial of AZD1222 (ChAdOx1 nCoV-19) in healthy adults. For TCRbeta chain sequencing, PBMC samples from trial participants were taken at day 0 and at day 28 after the second dose. The CDR3 regions of human TCRbeta chains were analyzed by immunosequencing. In the authors' own workflow: Repertoire TCRs were checked for matches against a reference library of SARS-CoV-2-specific TCRs that had been generated using the MIRA antigen-specificity platform. Breadth was defined as the fraction of unique TCRs that were SARS-CoV-2-associated. Depth was defined as the fraction of total T cells that were SARS-CoV-2-associated. Using the MIRA data, each spike-specific TCR was mapped to the spike region that the TCR reacts to and placed in a CD4 or CD8 class. Log10-transformed breadth and depth values were compared by one-way ANOVA with Sidak's multiple comparisons tests. TCRdb holds this immuneACCESS table with in-frame rearrangements only. Some clones are missing; in checked studies, unresolved V genes explain under half, and the rest has no known cause. The V and J calls and clone size were taken over from that table, and D and trimming were inferred from the DNA. The sample data list 150,000 or so clones, and around nine tenths of these were observed just once. 6.9% of the sample rests with the top ten.

Inclusive of the bounding cysteine and phenylalanine, the CDR3 is 15 residues long. Left in the record is the CDR3 DNA by itself, 45 bases read in frame from the first base. Regarding this clone: The clone's antigen remains unknown. No base quality information exists; no much larger clone differs at one position.

The paper's findings and limits, for the study overall: In the small 56-69-year group, the increase in depth fell short of significance, most likely because of low power. Participants were mostly white British and included more females than males, and it was suggested by the authors that clonal diversity may have been underestimated. Reportedly, close to half of the unique spike-specific TCRs recognized epitopes lying outside the regions that are mutated in the B.1.351 and B.1.1.7 variants. Conclusions about previously exposed vaccinees are limited because only 5 or 6 AZD1222 recipients were SARS-CoV-2 seropositive at baseline. After two AZD1222 doses, both the breadth and the depth of spike-specific TCRs were significantly higher than at day 0 and than in MenACWY recipients. The whole spike protein was spanned by vaccine-associated CD4 TCRs, and dominant responses were seen in regions 160-218 and 743-854. Because no day 14 peak-response samples were available, repertoires were characterized only after the peak T cell response.

The chain uses TRBV21-1 and TRBJ1-5. TRBV21-1 is a known pseudogene. This receptor was taken from an adult in good health. This material consisted of peripheral blood, taken on day 0 of AZD1222 vaccination. Read as DNA, the sequence is TGTGCCAGCAGCAAAGGGGAGCGAAATCATCAGCCCCAGCATTTT. Translated, this gives CASSKGERNHQPQHF.